This T cell receptor (beta chain) was found in a study of molecular identifiers for immune sequencing clone quantification. General study results and limits: Detectable among over 900,000 naive cells, according to reports, was Jurkat TCR RNA spiked in from one cell.

Germline V gene lookup returns CDR1 SGHAT and CDR2 FQNNGV. Trimming took off 2 bases at V and 4 bases at J, with 23 bases between the two ends. This CDR3 comprises 18 residues. For bulk TCR libraries, previously described methods and listed TCR primers were used. TCRdb analysed the PCR reads with MiXCR anew, one entry per CDR3 protein. The sample has approximately 550,000 distinct CDR3 sequences; over 20% are singletons. The sample holds a few counts of this clonotype. Its matching antigen is unknown. This chain uses TRBV11-2 with TRBJ1-1; D is perhaps TRBD1 (6 bases). Sequenced: naive CD8+ T cells from blood, with Jurkat cell RNA spiked in. Specified subset: FACS-sorted CD8+CD4-CCR7+CD45RA+ naive T cells. The sequence was obtained from a human donor in good health. Some libraries in this study had Jurkat cell RNA spiked in. The CDR3 coding sequence is TGTGCCAGCAGCTTATTAGGATTGACAGGCAGTTGGGGCACTGAAGCTTTCTTT. Protein product: CASSLLGLTGSWGTEAFF. Filled out from reference TRBV11-2 and TRBJ1-1, the complete variable domain reads EAGVAQSPRYKIIEKRQSVAFWCNPISGHATLYWYQQILGQGPKLLIQFQNNGVVDDSQLPKDRFSAERLKGVDSTLKIQPAKLEDSAVYLCASSLLGLTGSWGTEAFFGQGTRLTVV.